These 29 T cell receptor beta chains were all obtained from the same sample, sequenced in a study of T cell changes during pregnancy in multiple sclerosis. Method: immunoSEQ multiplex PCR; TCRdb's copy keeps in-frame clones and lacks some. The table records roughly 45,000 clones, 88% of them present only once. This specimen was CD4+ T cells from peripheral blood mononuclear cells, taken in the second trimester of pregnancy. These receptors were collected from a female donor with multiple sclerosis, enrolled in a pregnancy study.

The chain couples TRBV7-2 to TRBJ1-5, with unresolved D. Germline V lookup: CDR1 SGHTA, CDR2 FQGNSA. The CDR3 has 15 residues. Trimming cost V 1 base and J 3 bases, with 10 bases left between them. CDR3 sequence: CASSLGSQNNQPQHF. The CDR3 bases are TGTGCCAGCAGCTTAGGGAGTCAGAACAATCAGCCCCAGCATTTT.

The CDR3 spells CASSSGTDNEKLFF. The CDR3 region has the DNA TGCGCCAGCAGCTCCGGGACAGACAATGAAAAACTGTTTTTT. This chain links TRBV5-1 with TRBJ1-4; 7 nucleotides line up with TRBD1. CDR1 SGHRS and CDR2 YFSETQ come from the germline V gene. V was clipped by 3 bases and J by 5 bases; unmatched bases: 4. CDR3 size: 14 residues.

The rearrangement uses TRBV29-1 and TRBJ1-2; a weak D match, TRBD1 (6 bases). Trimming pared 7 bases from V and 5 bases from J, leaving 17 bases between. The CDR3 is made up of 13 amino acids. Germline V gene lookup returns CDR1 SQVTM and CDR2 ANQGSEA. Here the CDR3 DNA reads TGCAGCGCGAGGGGGGGCGCAGGGTATGGCTACACCTTC. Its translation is CSARGGAGYGYTF.

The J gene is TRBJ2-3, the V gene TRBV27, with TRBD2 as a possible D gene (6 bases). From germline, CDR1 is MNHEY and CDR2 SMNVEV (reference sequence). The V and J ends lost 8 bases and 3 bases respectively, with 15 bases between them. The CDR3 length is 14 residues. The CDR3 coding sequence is TGTGCCAGCTGGAAAACGGGAGCGACAGATACGCAGTATTTT. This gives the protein CASWKTGATDTQYF.

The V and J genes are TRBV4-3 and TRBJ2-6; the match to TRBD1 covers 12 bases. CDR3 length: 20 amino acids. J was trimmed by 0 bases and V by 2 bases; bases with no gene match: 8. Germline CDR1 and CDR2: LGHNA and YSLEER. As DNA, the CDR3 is TGCGCCAGCAGCCAAAGGGGACAGGGGGCTCCCCTCTCTGGGGCCAACGTCCTGACTTTC. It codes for CASSQRGQGAPLSGANVLTF.

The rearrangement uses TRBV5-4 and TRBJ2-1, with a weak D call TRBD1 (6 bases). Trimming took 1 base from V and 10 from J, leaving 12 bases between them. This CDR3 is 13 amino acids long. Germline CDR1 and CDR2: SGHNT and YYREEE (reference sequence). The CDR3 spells CASSLLGQGEQFF. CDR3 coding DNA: TGTGCCAGCAGCTTGTTGGGACAAGGCGAGCAGTTCTTC.

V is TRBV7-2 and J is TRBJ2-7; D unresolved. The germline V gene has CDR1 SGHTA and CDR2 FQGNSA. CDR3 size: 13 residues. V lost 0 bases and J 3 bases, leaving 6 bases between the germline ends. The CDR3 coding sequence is TGTGCCAGCAGCTTAGCTTACTTCTACGAGCAGTACTTC. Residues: CASSLAYFYEQYF.

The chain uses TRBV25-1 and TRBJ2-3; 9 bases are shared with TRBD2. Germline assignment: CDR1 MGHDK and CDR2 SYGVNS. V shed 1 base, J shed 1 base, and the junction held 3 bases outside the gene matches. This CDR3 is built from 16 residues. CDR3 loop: CASSEFSGSGTDTQYF. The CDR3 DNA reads TGTGCCAGCAGTGAATTTAGCGGGAGCGGCACAGATACGCAGTATTTT.

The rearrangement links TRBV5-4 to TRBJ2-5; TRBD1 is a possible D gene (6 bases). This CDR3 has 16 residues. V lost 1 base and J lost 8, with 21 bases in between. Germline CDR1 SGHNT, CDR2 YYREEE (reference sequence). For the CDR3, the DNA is TGTGCCAGCAGCTTGCTCGGTGGGGGCCCAAGACAAACCCAGTACTTC. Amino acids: CASSLLGGGPRQTQYF.

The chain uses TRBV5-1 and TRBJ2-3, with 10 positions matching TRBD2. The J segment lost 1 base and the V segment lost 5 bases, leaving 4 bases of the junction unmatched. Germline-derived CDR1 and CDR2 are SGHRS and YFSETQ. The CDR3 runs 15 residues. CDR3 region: CASSSGLAGTDTQYF. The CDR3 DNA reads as TGCGCCAGCAGTTCTGGACTAGCGGGCACAGATACGCAGTATTTT.

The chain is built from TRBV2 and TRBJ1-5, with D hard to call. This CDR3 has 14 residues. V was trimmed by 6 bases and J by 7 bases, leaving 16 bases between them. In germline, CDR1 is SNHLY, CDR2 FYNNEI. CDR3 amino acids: CASSSDGSGQPQHF. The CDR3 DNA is TGTGCCAGCAGCTCTGACGGGTCTGGGCAGCCCCAGCATTTT. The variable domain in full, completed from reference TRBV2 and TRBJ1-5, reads EPEVTQTPSHQVTQMGQEVILRCVPISNHLYFYWYRQILGQKVEFLVSFYNNEISEKSEIFDDQFSVERPDGSNFTLKIRSTKLEDSAMYFCASSSDGSGQPQHFGDGTRLSIL.

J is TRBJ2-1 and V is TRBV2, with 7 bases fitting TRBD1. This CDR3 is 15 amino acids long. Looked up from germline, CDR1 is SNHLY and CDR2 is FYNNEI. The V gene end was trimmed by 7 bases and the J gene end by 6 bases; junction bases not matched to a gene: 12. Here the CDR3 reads CASTTTGLYFNEQFF. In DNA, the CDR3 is TGTGCCAGCACCACGACAGGGTTGTATTTCAATGAGCAGTTCTTC.

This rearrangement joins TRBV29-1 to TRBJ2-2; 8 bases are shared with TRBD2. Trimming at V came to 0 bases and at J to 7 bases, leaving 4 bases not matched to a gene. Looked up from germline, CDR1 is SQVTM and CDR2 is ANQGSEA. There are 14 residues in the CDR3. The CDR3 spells CSVEEGGRHGELFF. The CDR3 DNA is TGCAGCGTTGAAGAAGGCGGGAGGCACGGGGAGCTGTTTTTT.

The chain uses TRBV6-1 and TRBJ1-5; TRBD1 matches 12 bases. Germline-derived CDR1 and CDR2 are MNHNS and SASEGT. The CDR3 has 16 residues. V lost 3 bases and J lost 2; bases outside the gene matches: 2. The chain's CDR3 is CASSDGTGGGNQPQHF. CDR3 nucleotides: TGTGCCAGCAGTGACGGGACAGGGGGCGGCAATCAGCCCCAGCATTTT.

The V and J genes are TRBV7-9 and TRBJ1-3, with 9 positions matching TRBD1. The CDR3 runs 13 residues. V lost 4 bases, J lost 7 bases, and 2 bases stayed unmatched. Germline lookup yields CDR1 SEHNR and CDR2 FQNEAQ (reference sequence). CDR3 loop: CASSYGQGNTIYF. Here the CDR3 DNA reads TGTGCCAGCAGCTATGGACAGGGGAACACCATATATTTT.

The CDR3 DNA sequence: TGTGCCAGCAGCCGTAGTGGACTCACAGATACGCAGTATTTT. Translated, it gives CASSRSGLTDTQYF. The chain combines TRBV27 with TRBJ2-3; tentative D call: TRBD2 (5 bases). CDR1 is MNHEY and CDR2 is SMNVEV in the germline V gene (reference sequence). The CDR3 runs to 14 residues. The V gene lost 6 bases and the J gene lost 2 bases, with 12 bases spanning the gap.

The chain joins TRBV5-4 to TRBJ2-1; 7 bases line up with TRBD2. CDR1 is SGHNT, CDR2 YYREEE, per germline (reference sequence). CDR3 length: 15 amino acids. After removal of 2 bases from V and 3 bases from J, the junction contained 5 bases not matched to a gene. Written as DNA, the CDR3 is TGTGCCAGCAGCTTCGCTAGCGGAAGCTACAATGAGCAGTTCTTC. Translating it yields CASSFASGSYNEQFF.

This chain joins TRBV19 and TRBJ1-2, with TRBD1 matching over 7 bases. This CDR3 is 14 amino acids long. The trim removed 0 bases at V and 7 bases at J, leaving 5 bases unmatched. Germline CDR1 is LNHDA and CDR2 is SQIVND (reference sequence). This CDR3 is CASSIEGTVGGYTF. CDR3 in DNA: TGTGCCAGTAGTATAGAGGGGACAGTTGGTGGCTACACCTTC.

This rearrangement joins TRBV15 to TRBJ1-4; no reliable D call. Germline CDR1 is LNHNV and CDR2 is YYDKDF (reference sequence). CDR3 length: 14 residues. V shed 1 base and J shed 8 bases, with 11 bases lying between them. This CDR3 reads CATSRGRGGEKLFF. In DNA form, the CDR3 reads TGTGCCACCAGCAGAGGACGAGGAGGGGAAAAACTGTTTTTT.

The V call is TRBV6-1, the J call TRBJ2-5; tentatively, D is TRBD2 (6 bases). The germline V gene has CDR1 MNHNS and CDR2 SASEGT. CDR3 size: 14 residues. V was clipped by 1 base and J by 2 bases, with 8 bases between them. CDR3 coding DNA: TGTGCCAGCAGTGAAGGGAGGGATCAAGAGACCCAGTACTTC. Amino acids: CASSEGRDQETQYF.

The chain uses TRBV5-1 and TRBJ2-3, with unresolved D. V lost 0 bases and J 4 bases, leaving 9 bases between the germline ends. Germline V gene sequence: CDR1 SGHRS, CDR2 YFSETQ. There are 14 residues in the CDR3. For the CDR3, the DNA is TGCGCCAGCAGCTTGGAAGTGGGCCCAGATACGCAGTATTTT. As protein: CASSLEVGPDTQYF.

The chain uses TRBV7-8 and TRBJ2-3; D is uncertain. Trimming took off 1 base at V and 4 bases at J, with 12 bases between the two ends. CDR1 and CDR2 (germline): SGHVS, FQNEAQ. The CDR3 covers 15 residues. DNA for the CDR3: TGTGCCAGCAGCTTAGGCGCCATCCTCCCAGATACGCAGTATTTT. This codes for CASSLGAILPDTQYF.

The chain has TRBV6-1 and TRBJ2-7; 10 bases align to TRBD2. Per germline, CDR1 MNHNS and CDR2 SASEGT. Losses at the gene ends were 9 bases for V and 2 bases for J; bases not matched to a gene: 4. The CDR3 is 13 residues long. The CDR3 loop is CARRTSGTYEQYF. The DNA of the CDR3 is TGTGCCAGACGGACTAGCGGAACCTACGAGCAGTACTTC.

In DNA form, the CDR3 reads TGCGCCAGCAGCTTGAGGGGACTAGGGACAGATACGCAGTATTTT. It translates to CASSLRGLGTDTQYF. The gene calls are TRBV5-1 and TRBJ2-3; 8 positions match TRBD2. With V trimmed by 1 base and J by 3 bases, 4 bases remained unmatched. Germline V lookup: CDR1 SGHRS, CDR2 YFSETQ. The CDR3 loop spans 15 amino acids.

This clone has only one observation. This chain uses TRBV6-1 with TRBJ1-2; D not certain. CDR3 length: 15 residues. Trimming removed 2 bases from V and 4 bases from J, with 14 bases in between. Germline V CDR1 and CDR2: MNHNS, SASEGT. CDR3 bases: TGTGCCAGCAGTGAACAGAAAGGGAGCGGCTATGGCTACACCTTC. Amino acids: CASSEQKGSGYGYTF.

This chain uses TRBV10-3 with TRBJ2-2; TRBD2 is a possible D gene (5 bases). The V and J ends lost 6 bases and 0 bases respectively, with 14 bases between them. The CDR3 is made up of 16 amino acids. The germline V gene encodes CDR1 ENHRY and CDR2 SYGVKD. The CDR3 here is CAISPPAATNTGELFF. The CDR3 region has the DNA TGTGCCATCAGCCCCCCAGCGGCAACGAACACCGGGGAGCTGTTTTTT.

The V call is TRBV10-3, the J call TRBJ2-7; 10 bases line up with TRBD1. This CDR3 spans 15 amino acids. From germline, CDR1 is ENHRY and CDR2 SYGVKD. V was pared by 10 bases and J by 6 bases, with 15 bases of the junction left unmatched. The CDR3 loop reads CATTQGQGDLGEQYF. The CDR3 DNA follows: TGTGCCACTACCCAAGGACAGGGGGATCTCGGCGAGCAGTACTTC.

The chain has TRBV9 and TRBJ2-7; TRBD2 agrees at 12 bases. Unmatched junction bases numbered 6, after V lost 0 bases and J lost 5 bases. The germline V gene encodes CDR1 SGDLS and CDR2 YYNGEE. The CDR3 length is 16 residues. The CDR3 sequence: CASSVGPRTSGNEQYF. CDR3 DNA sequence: TGTGCCAGCAGCGTAGGCCCGAGGACTAGCGGGAACGAGCAGTACTTC.

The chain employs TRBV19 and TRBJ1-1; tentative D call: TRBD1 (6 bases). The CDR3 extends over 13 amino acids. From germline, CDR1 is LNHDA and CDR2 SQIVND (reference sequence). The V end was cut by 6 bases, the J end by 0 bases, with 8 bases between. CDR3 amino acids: CASRGQMNTEAFF. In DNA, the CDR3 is TGTGCCAGTAGAGGACAGATGAACACTGAAGCTTTCTTT.